This T cell receptor (beta chain) was identified during a study of T cells in Graves' hyperthyroidism and ophthalmopathy. Study-level results: Researchers found most expanded thyroid clonotypes above 0.001 in blood as well.

Lactation, pregnancy, other autoimmune disease or uncontrolled infection excluded patients. Trimming took 2 bases from V and 5 from J, leaving 19 bases between them. The CDR3 sequence is 16 residues long. Germline CDR1 and CDR2: SGHRS and YFSETQ. This clonotype was counted at least ten times. Its antigen is still unknown. Amplification of TCR beta CDR3 regions was performed using RNA transcripts as template. The TCR CDR3 first-round RT-PCR relied on the HTBI primer set. TCRdb reprocessed the multiplex PCR reads with MiXCR, giving one entry per CDR3 protein. Here the sample spans 400,000 to 600,000 distinct CDR3 sequences, 15% to 20% being singletons.

This clonotype was obtained from a woman aged 25 to 39 with Graves' ophthalmopathy. The genes are TRBV5-1 and TRBJ1-2, with D maybe TRBD1 (6 bases). The sample taken for sequencing was blood. In DNA, the CDR3 is TGCGCCAGCAGCTTCATCAGGGGATCTAAGTTGTATGGCTACACCTTC. It codes for CASSFIRGSKLYGYTF.